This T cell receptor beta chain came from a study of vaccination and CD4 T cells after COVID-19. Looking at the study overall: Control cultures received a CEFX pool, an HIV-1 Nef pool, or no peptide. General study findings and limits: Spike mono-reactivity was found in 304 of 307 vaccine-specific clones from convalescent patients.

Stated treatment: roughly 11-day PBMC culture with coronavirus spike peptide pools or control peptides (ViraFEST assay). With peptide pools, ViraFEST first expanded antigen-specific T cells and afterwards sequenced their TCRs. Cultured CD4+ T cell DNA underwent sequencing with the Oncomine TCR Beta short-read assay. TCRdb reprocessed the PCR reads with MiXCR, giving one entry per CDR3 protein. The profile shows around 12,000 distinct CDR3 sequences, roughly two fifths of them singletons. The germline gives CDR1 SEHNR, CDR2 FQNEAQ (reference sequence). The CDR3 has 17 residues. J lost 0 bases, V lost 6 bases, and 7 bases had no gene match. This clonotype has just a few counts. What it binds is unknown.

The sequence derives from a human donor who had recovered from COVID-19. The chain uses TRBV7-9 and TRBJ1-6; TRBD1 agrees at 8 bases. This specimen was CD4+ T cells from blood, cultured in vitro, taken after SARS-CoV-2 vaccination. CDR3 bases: TGTGCCAGCAGTTCAAACAGGGGGAGCTCCTATAATTCACCCCTCCACTTT. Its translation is CASSSNRGSSYNSPLHF.